What follows are 16 T cell receptor beta chains derived from one specimen sequenced in a study of blood T cell dynamics during melanoma immunotherapy. The sample's time point: pre-treatment baseline. The data were produced by immunoSEQ multiplex PCR, yet TCRdb's version contains in-frame clones alone and is incomplete. Here the sample spans some 6,300 clones, roughly 84% being singletons. The specimen comprised blood, sampled from a patient treated with checkpoint blockade. The receptors stem from a human donor with melanoma. Some clones in this sample may be carry-over from other donors' samples.

The chain employs TRBV5-8 and TRBJ2-4; 7 bases align to TRBD1. The trim removed 6 bases at V and 15 bases at J, leaving 6 bases unmatched. From germline, CDR1 is SGHTS and CDR2 YDEGEE. The CDR3 runs 10 residues. The CDR3 region has the DNA TGTGCCAGCAACCTACAGGGGCCGTACTTC. It is translated as CASNLQGPYF.

The chain is built from TRBV10-3 and TRBJ1-6, with D tentatively TRBD1 (6 bases). The CDR3 is 14 amino acids. CDR1 and CDR2 (germline): ENHRY, SYGVKD. Trimming took 5 bases from V and 7 from J, leaving 12 bases between them. For the CDR3, the DNA is TGTGCCATCAGTACGGACAGCACCAATTCACCCCTCCACTTT. Translated, it gives CAISTDSTNSPLHF.

The chain has TRBV4-2 and TRBJ1-1; 10 bases are shared with TRBD1. After removal of 4 bases from V and 4 bases from J, the junction contained 3 bases not matched to a gene. Germline V gene lookup returns CDR1 LGHNA and CDR2 YNFKEQ. CDR3 length: 14 amino acids. CDR3 sequence: CASSPDRGSTEAFF. The CDR3, as DNA: TGTGCCAGCAGCCCGGACAGGGGGTCCACTGAAGCTTTCTTT.

The V call is TRBV30, the J call TRBJ2-6, with 8 bases identical to TRBD1. The CDR3 extends over 18 amino acids. From germline, CDR1 is GTSNPN and CDR2 SVGIG (reference sequence). The V segment lost 2 bases and the J segment 2 bases; nucleotides outside the gene matches: 11. CDR3 sequence reads: CAWSSTDRGTAGANVLTF. The CDR3 DNA reads TGTGCCTGGAGTTCGACCGACAGGGGTACCGCTGGGGCCAACGTCCTGACTTTC. The variable domain in full, completed from reference TRBV30 and TRBJ2-6, reads SQTIHQWPATLVQPVGSPLSLECTVEGTSNPNLYWYRQAAGRGLQLLFYSVGIGQISSEVPQNLSASRPQDRQFILSSKKLLLSDSGFYLCAWSSTDRGTAGANVLTFGAGSRLTVL.

This clone occurred a few times. This chain links TRBV7-8 with TRBJ2-6; unclear D gene. V gave up 1 base and J gave up 2 bases, with 6 bases separating them. This CDR3 contains 15 residues. Germline CDR1 reads SGHVS; CDR2 reads FQNEAQ. The CDR3 region is CASSLGVTGANVLTF. CDR3 DNA sequence: TGTGCCAGCAGCTTAGGAGTAACTGGGGCCAACGTCCTGACTTTC.

This clone turned up a few times. This sequence joins TRBV5-6 and TRBJ2-7; 7 positions match TRBD2. The CDR3 has 13 residues. Germline V gene lookup returns CDR1 SGHDT and CDR2 YYEEEE. The V and J ends lost 2 bases and 4 bases, in that order; junction bases with no gene match: 3. DNA for the CDR3: TGTGCCAGCAGCTTAGAGCGGGAATACGAGCAGTACTTC. As protein: CASSLEREYEQYF.

The gene calls are TRBV11-1 and TRBJ2-7; D unclear. This CDR3 is built from 11 residues. Germline lookup yields CDR1 SGHAT and CDR2 FQDESV (reference sequence). Between the trimmed V and J ends, which lost 2 bases and 6 bases, there was a span of 5 bases. CDR3 protein: CASSLWGEQYF. CDR3 DNA: TGTGCCAGCAGCTTATGGGGCGAGCAGTACTTC.

This sequence joins TRBV27 and TRBJ1-1; TRBD1 matches at 8 bases. CDR1 and CDR2 from the germline V gene are MNHEY and SMNVEV (reference sequence). The CDR3 runs to 15 residues. J gave up 4 bases and V 3 bases, and 7 bases lay outside the gene matches. CDR3 amino acids: CASSLAGGLATEAFF. The CDR3 DNA is TGTGCCAGCAGTTTGGCAGGGGGCCTCGCCACTGAAGCTTTCTTT.

This clone was observed a handful of times. The J gene is TRBJ1-5, the V gene TRBV7-8; TRBD1 is a possible D gene (5 bases). Trimming removed 8 bases at V and 2 bases at J, with 13 bases between. This CDR3 has 14 residues. The germline V gene has CDR1 SGHVS and CDR2 FQNEAQ. This chain's CDR3 is CASGGEQGNQPQHF. CDR3 bases: TGTGCCAGCGGGGGGGAACAGGGCAATCAGCCCCAGCATTTT.

The genes are TRBV29-1 and TRBJ2-7, with 10 bases fitting TRBD1. Germline-derived CDR1 and CDR2 are SQVTM and ANQGSEA. V dropped 4 bases and J dropped 1; count of bases not matched to a gene: 10. The CDR3 spans 16 residues. Here the CDR3 reads CSVVGGTGDRSYEQYF. CDR3 DNA: TGCAGCGTTGTTGGGGGGACAGGGGATAGGTCCTACGAGCAGTACTTC.

There are a few counts of this clone. The chain has TRBV27 and TRBJ2-5; D tentatively fits TRBD1 or TRBD2 (5 bases each). This CDR3 has 14 residues. Germline lookup yields CDR1 MNHEY and CDR2 SMNVEV (reference sequence). V lost 2 bases and J lost 2, with 9 bases in between. CDR3 sequence reads: CASSLGGRQETQYF. CDR3 nucleotide sequence: TGTGCCAGCAGTTTAGGGGGTAGACAAGAGACCCAGTACTTC.

The chain couples TRBV5-8 to TRBJ1-5; the D gene is possibly TRBD1 (6 bases). The CDR3 is made up of 17 amino acids. Germline V gene sequence: CDR1 SGHTS, CDR2 YDEGEE. V was clipped by 1 base and J by 1 base, with 15 bases between them. The CDR3 DNA reads TGTGCCAGCAGCTTGCAGGGGTCACTCGCAAGCAATCAGCCCCAGCATTTT. This translates into CASSLQGSLASNQPQHF.

The rearrangement uses TRBV14 and TRBJ2-3; D possibly corresponds to TRBD1 (6 bases). CDR3 length: 14 amino acids. Germline CDR1 SGHDN, CDR2 FVKESK. The V end was cut by 5 bases, the J end by 4 bases, with 13 bases between. The CDR3 loop reads CASSLRQAADTQYF. As DNA, the CDR3 is TGTGCCAGCAGCTTACGACAGGCCGCAGATACGCAGTATTTT.

This clone has just one count. The V gene is TRBV5-6, the J gene TRBJ2-2; D might be TRBD1 or TRBD2, each matching 5 bases. Deletions cut 3 bases from V and 0 bases from J, with 6 bases between. CDR3 size: 14 residues. Germline V lookup: CDR1 SGHDT, CDR2 YYEEEE. The CDR3 is CASSWDPNTGELFF. The CDR3 DNA reads TGTGCCAGCAGCTGGGACCCGAACACCGGGGAGCTGTTTTTT.

The chain is built from TRBV19 and TRBJ1-1; 7 nucleotides align to TRBD1. The V segment lost 5 bases and the J segment 3 bases; nucleotides outside the gene matches: 12. Germline lookup yields CDR1 LNHDA and CDR2 SQIVND (reference sequence). The CDR3 spans 16 residues. The CDR3 region is CASSYRGGFVDTEAFF. In DNA form, the CDR3 reads TGTGCCAGTAGTTACAGGGGAGGTTTCGTTGACACTGAAGCTTTCTTT.

The V and J genes are TRBV19 and TRBJ2-7; 10 nucleotides agree with TRBD2. CDR3 length: 15 amino acids. CDR1 and CDR2 (germline): LNHDA, SQIVND (reference sequence). V was clipped by 1 base and J by 0 bases; unmatched bases: 0. In DNA, the CDR3 is TGTGCCAGTAGTATAGGGACTAGCGGCTCCTACGAGCAGTACTTC. Translating gives CASSIGTSGSYEQYF. The complete variable domain, with remaining parts taken from reference TRBV19 and TRBJ2-7, reads DGGITQSPKYLFRKEGQNVTLSCEQNLNHDAMYWYRQDPGQGLRLIYYSQIVNDFQKGDIAEGYSVSREKKESFPLTVTSAQKNPTAFYLCASSIGTSGSYEQYFGPGTRLTVT.